Listed below are T cell receptor beta chains from one sample, sequenced in a study of blood T cell repertoires in COVID-19. Repertoires were generated with immunoSEQ multiplex PCR, while TCRdb's copy carries only in-frame clones and drops some. Of 160,000 or so clones in the sample, roughly 80% were seen once. The sample taken for sequencing was PBMCs or T cells enriched from blood (not recorded which). The receptors stem from a woman aged 40 to 55 with acute COVID-19. Both conserved end residues are part of each CDR3.

v_gene	j_gene	CDR3aa
TRBV6-4	TRBJ2-1	CASSVLAGGVNEQFF
TRBV5-6	TRBJ1-1	CASSLWGRNTEAFF
TRBV28	TRBJ2-7	CASSWGVQGHKKGNEQYF
TRBV5-4	TRBJ1-3	CASSFGRGVGNTIYF
TRBV29-1	TRBJ2-1	CSVERGSSGVLANNEQFF
TRBV20-1	TRBJ1-2	CSASRSRGPLYYGYTF
TRBV9	TRBJ1-1	CASSATQEFRAFF
TRBV30	TRBJ2-3	CAWTLGQGLYTDTQYF
TRBV9	TRBJ2-3	CASSSTGGTDTQYF
TRBV3-1/TRBV3-2	TRBJ1-1	CASSREPGLNTEAFF
TRBV11-3	TRBJ2-5	CASSLTWGTGEETQYF
TRBV5-1	TRBJ2-2	CASSLTGTNTGELFF
TRBV24-1	TRBJ2-3	CATSYTSGSSTDTQYF
TRBV15	TRBJ2-1	CATRRDQSGSDEQFF
TRBV29-1	TRBJ2-1	CSVEQRSSSYNEQFF
TRBV7-2	TRBJ2-3	CASSIRLAGGPHF
TRBV5-4	TRBJ2-3	CASSLRTGQTDTQYF
TRBV28	TRBJ2-1	CASSLFKGGGNEQFF
TRBV6-2/TRBV6-3	TRBJ2-5	CASSSPSSGRAGQETQYF
TRBV5-1	TRBJ1-1	CASSLGPLAGTEAFF
TRBV12-5	TRBJ2-1	CASGLVGSPRDRDRNEQFF
TRBV7-3	TRBJ2-1	CASSGGMENEQFF
TRBV5-4	TRBJ1-2	CASSPPGQGFSGYGYTF
TRBV30	TRBJ2-7	CAWSVGITYEQYF
TRBV2	TRBJ2-7	CASSAGTVSYEQYF
TRBV3-1/TRBV3-2	TRBJ1-4	CASSQGVNEKLFF
TRBV5-1	TRBJ2-3	CASSNSGRMTDTQYF
TRBV15	TRBJ1-2	CATSAQDRSWGYTF
TRBV5-4	TRBJ1-6	CASSLDRVNSPLHF
TRBV5-4	TRBJ1-3	CASSLDGGGNTIYF
TRBV4-1	TRBJ2-1	CASSQEGGGGVLNEQFF
TRBV2	TRBJ2-2	CASSRTRGNTGELFF
TRBV19	TRBJ1-3	CASRTDGNTIYF
TRBV28	TRBJ1-5	CASSSPRGGRNQPQHF
TRBV28	TRBJ1-2	CASSPQSGQSDRYTF
TRBV7-8	TRBJ2-1	CASSLTTSSYNEQFF
TRBV5-4	TRBJ2-1	CASSFTSGGYNEQFF
TRBV5-1	TRBJ2-7	CASSERSVVQGPYEQYF
TRBV4-1	TRBJ1-4	CASSQDAGTRSAFGEKLFF
TRBV24-1	TRBJ1-2	CATSDSDSHYGYTF
TRBV7-9	TRBJ2-1	CASSFGLAERDEQFF
TRBV7-9	TRBJ2-5	CASSLGLAAETQYF
TRBV19	TRBJ2-5	CASSSTSVETQYF
TRBV2	TRBJ2-1	CASSWGLAGANEQFF
TRBV7-8	TRBJ2-3	CASSLSKPRDTQYF
TRBV11-2	TRBJ2-1	CASSLQTSGAYNEQFF
TRBV6-2/TRBV6-3	TRBJ1-2	CASSFFDRGFDGYTF
TRBV7-9	TRBJ1-1	CASSLGAQEAFF